This is a list of T cell receptor beta chains from one sample in a study of cytomegalovirus exposure and HLA in healthy donors. Measured with immunoSEQ multiplex PCR; TCRdb has only the in-frame clones, and not every one. The sample has about 120,000 clones, approximately 70% seen once. The specimen sequenced was PBMCs. Receptors were obtained from a man younger than 35 in good health and CMV-seronegative. CDR3s include the opening cysteine and the closing phenylalanine or tryptophan. The D gene is left open where the match is weak. For some rows the clone size is stated as once, few or many, or as a class when expanded; others skip it.

D gene	V gene	clone size	CDR3 length	J gene	CDR3 DNA	CDR3 protein
TRBD1	TRBV30	.	16	TRBJ1-3	TGTGCCTGGAGTGATAGGGGGCGAATCTCTGGAAACACCATATATTTT	CAWSDRGRISGNTIYF
.	TRBV6-5	few	15	TRBJ1-5	TGTGCCAGCACCTATCGAGGGAGCGGCAATCAGCCCCAGCATTTT	CASTYRGSGNQPQHF
.	TRBV12-5	.	14	TRBJ1-2	TGTGCTAGTGGTTTGGTCCGGGGGACTTACGGCTACACCTTC	CASGLVRGTYGYTF
TRBD2	TRBV10-3	.	14	TRBJ2-1	TGTGCCATCAGGGGAAAAGCGGGAGACAATGAGCAGTTCTTC	CAIRGKAGDNEQFF
TRBD2	TRBV7-9	.	14	TRBJ2-3	TGTGCCAGCGATCTAGCGGGAGAGCACTTAAGGCAGTATTTT	CASDLAGEHLRQYF
TRBD1	TRBV19	.	14	TRBJ1-5	TGTGCCAGAGGAACAGGGGGCGCAATTCAGCCCCAGCATTTT	CARGTGGAIQPQHF
TRBD1	TRBV28	.	13	TRBJ1-2	TGTGCCAGCAAGGGACAGGGATTCGTAGGCTACACCTTC	CASKGQGFVGYTF
.	TRBV28	.	14	TRBJ1-5	TGTGCCAGCAGTCCCGGAGGGAGCAATCAGCCCCAGCATTTT	CASSPGGSNQPQHF
TRBD1	TRBV5-1	.	15	TRBJ2-7	TGCGCCAGCAGCTTGTCCCGGGACAGGACCTACGAGCAGTACTTC	CASSLSRDRTYEQYF
.	TRBV6-7	.	16	TRBJ2-4	TGTGCCAGCAGTTACATTGCAGGGCTAGCCAAAAACATTCAGTACTTC	CASSYIAGLAKNIQYF
.	TRBV6-6	.	12	TRBJ1-1	TGTGCCAGCCCCCCCCCAACAGGGTTCGCTTTCTTT	CASPPPTGFAFF
.	TRBV20-1	few	11	TRBJ2-7	TGCAGTGCTAGCGGGGCCTACGAGCAGTACTTC	CSASGAYEQYF
TRBD1	TRBV4-1	.	16	TRBJ1-2	TGCGCCAGCAGCCACCAAACTCTGACAGGGAGTCGGGGCTACACCTTC	CASSHQTLTGSRGYTF
TRBD2	TRBV10-1	.	18	TRBJ2-3	TGCGCCAGCAGTGAGCGGGTTAGGAGCGGGGGGAGCACAGATACGCAGTATTTT	CASSERVRSGGSTDTQYF
TRBD2	TRBV4-1	.	19	TRBJ2-7	TGCGCCAGCAGCTTTCGGGTCACTAGCGGGGGGACTAGCTCCTACGAGCAGTACTTC	CASSFRVTSGGTSSYEQYF
.	TRBV30	.	16	TRBJ1-3	TGTGCCTGGAGTGTACGGAGGGGTTCCTCTGGAAACACCATATATTTT	CAWSVRRGSSGNTIYF
.	TRBV19	.	15	TRBJ2-2	TGTGCCAGTAGTACGCCTCTCGCAGGGGCCGGGGAGCTGTTTTTT	CASSTPLAGAGELFF
TRBD1	TRBV6-5	.	14	TRBJ2-7	TGTGCCAGCAGTGAACCCCCCGCAGGGGGCGAGCAGTACTTC	CASSEPPAGGEQYF
.	TRBV7-9	few	14	TRBJ1-4	TGTGCCAGCAGCTTAGACAGGACCGGAGAAAAACTGTTTTTT	CASSLDRTGEKLFF
.	TRBV28	once	16	TRBJ2-6	TGTGCCACGCACAGGGTAGTCTCCCCTGGGGCCAACGTCCTGACTTTC	CATHRVVSPGANVLTF
TRBD1	TRBV4-2	.	15	TRBJ1-5	TGTGCCAGCAGCGGGCAGGACAGGGACACGCAGCCCCAGCATTTT	CASSGQDRDTQPQHF
TRBD2	TRBV10-2	few	16	TRBJ2-3	TGCGCCAGCAGTCCGGGACTAGCGGGAGGTACAGATACGCAGTATTTT	CASSPGLAGGTDTQYF
TRBD1	TRBV9	.	15	TRBJ2-2	TGTGCCAGCAGCGCCGGGACAGCTTACACCGGGGAGCTGTTTTTT	CASSAGTAYTGELFF
TRBD2	TRBV28	.	14	TRBJ2-5	TGTGCCAGCAGTGGGGGGGGACGGCAAGAGACCCAGTACTTC	CASSGGGRQETQYF
.	TRBV10-3	.	14	TRBJ2-3	TGTGCCATCCGAGAGGGACTCACCACAGATACGCAGTATTTT	CAIREGLTTDTQYF
.	TRBV28	medium-sized	15	TRBJ1-5	TGTGCCAGCTCGCAATTCAGGGGAAGCAATCAGCCCCAGCATTTT	CASSQFRGSNQPQHF
TRBD1	TRBV19	few	14	TRBJ1-1	TGTGCCAGCACAGGACAGGCTCTTTCTTCTGAAGCTTTCTTT	CASTGQALSSEAFF
TRBD1	TRBV2	few	18	TRBJ2-2	TGTGCCAGCAGGTCCGGGACAGGGGAAGTTTCGAACACCGGGGAGCTGTTTTTT	CASRSGTGEVSNTGELFF
.	TRBV30	.	15	TRBJ1-4	TGTGCCTGGAGTGTACGATGGCAGGGCAATGAAAAACTGTTTTTT	CAWSVRWQGNEKLFF
.	TRBV6-6	.	13	TRBJ1-2	TGTGCCAGCAGTTCCGCAGGGGCCTATGGCTACACCTTC	CASSSAGAYGYTF
.	TRBV29-1	few	14	TRBJ2-7	TGCAGCGTTGGCGGGGCAGGGCCTTCCTACGAGCAGTACTTC	CSVGGAGPSYEQYF
TRBD1	TRBV10-3	.	14	TRBJ2-1	TGTGCCATCTCGGGACAGCCGATTAGCGATGAGCAGTTCTTC	CAISGQPISDEQFF
.	TRBV11-2	.	14	TRBJ2-7	TGTGCCAGCAGCTTAGATCGGGGAGGAGACGAGCAGTACTTC	CASSLDRGGDEQYF
TRBD1	TRBV29-1	.	11	TRBJ1-2	TGCAGCTTTCGGACAGGACAGGGCTACACCTTC	CSFRTGQGYTF
.	TRBV30	.	14	TRBJ1-2	TGTGCCTACGGGGATGGGGGGAAAGAGGGAGGCTACACCTTC	CAYGDGGKEGGYTF
.	TRBV13	.	14	TRBJ1-6	TGTGCCAGCAGCCAAGCCTCGGGTTTCTCACCCCTCCACTTT	CASSQASGFSPLHF
TRBD1	TRBV7-9	.	14	TRBJ2-5	TGTGCCAGCAGCTTCGGACAGGCCCAAGAGACCCAGTACTTC	CASSFGQAQETQYF
.	TRBV28	.	15	TRBJ2-1	TGTGCCAGCAGGGACGGGGTGGGTTCCTACAATGAGCAGTTCTTC	CASRDGVGSYNEQFF
TRBD2	TRBV4-1	.	21	TRBJ2-7	TGCGCCAGCAGCCAAGATACGTGGAAGCTGAGGGGGCGGGAGGGCCAATACGAGCAGTACTTC	CASSQDTWKLRGREGQYEQYF
TRBD2	TRBV11-2	few	17	TRBJ2-3	TGTGCCAGCAGCCACCGGGGCGGGGGGGCCGTCGCAGATACGCAGTATTTT	CASSHRGGGAVADTQYF
TRBD1	TRBV4-3	.	15	TRBJ2-7	TGCGCCAGCAGCCAAGAACCGGGACAGGGTTACGAGCAGTACTTC	CASSQEPGQGYEQYF
.	TRBV15	.	15	TRBJ1-1	TGTGCCACCAGCAGGGGAGGAGATCCGAACACTGAAGCTTTCTTT	CATSRGGDPNTEAFF
.	TRBV27	.	13	TRBJ2-3	TGTGCCAAGACAAGGGGGGGGATAGATACGCAGTATTTT	CAKTRGGIDTQYF
TRBD2	TRBV28	.	15	TRBJ2-1	TGTGCCAGCAGTTTAGGCGGGAGGGCCGTAAGTGAGCAGTTCTTC	CASSLGGRAVSEQFF
.	TRBV6-1	.	14	TRBJ1-1	TGTGCCAGCAGGACTGCGGGGGGGGACACTGAAGCTTTCTTT	CASRTAGGDTEAFF
.	TRBV29-1	.	15	TRBJ2-5	TGCAGCGTTGATTATCGCAACCCGGGAATGGAGACCCAGTACTTC	CSVDYRNPGMETQYF
.	TRBV2	.	12	TRBJ1-5	TGTGCCAGCACTTCCGGAGATCAGCCCCAGCATTTT	CASTSGDQPQHF
.	TRBV7-7	.	13	TRBJ1-4	TGTGCCAGCAGCTCAGGGAAGGGCGAAAAACTGTTTTTT	CASSSGKGEKLFF
TRBD1	TRBV7-9	few	13	TRBJ2-7	TGTGCCAGCAGCGAGGACAGGGCCTACGAGCAGTACTTC	CASSEDRAYEQYF
TRBD1	TRBV29-1	.	14	TRBJ2-7	TGCAGCGTTGACCCCGGGACAGGGGGCTACGAGCAGTACTTC	CSVDPGTGGYEQYF
TRBD1	TRBV2	.	12	TRBJ2-5	TGTGCCACACGGACAGGACAAGAGACCCAGTACTTC	CATRTGQETQYF
TRBD1	TRBV18	.	13	TRBJ1-1	TGTGCCAGCTCAGCCGGGACAGACACTGAAGCTTTCTTT	CASSAGTDTEAFF
.	TRBV7-9	.	13	TRBJ1-1	TGTGCCAGCAGCTTAGCGAAGACAGGCTTAGAGTTCTTT	CASSLAKTGLEFF
TRBD1	TRBV28	.	14	TRBJ1-1	TGTGCCAGCAGATCGGGGACAGCAAACACTGAAGCTTTCTTT	CASRSGTANTEAFF
.	TRBV28	.	11	TRBJ2-7	TGTGCCAGCAGTTCGTTCTACGAGCAGTACTTC	CASSSFYEQYF
.	TRBV30	.	19	TRBJ2-3	TGTGCCTGGAGCTACGCGGGACCCGGGGGAGGTGGCGGCACAGATACGCAGTATTTT	CAWSYAGPGGGGGTDTQYF
.	TRBV28	.	11	TRBJ2-1	TGTGCCAGCAGTTTATGGGCTGAGCAGTTCTTC	CASSLWAEQFF